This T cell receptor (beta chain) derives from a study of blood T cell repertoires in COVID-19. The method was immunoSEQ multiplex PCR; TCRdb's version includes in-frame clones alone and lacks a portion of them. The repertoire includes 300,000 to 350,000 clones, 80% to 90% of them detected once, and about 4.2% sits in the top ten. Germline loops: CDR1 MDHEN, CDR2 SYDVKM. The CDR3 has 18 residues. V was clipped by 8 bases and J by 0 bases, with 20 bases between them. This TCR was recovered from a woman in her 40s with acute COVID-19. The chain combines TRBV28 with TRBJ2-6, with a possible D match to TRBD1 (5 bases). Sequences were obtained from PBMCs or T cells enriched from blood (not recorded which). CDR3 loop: CASGDTRQFSSGANVLTF. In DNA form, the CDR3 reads TGTGCCAGCGGCGATACAAGACAGTTCAGCTCTGGGGCCAACGTCCTGACTTTC.